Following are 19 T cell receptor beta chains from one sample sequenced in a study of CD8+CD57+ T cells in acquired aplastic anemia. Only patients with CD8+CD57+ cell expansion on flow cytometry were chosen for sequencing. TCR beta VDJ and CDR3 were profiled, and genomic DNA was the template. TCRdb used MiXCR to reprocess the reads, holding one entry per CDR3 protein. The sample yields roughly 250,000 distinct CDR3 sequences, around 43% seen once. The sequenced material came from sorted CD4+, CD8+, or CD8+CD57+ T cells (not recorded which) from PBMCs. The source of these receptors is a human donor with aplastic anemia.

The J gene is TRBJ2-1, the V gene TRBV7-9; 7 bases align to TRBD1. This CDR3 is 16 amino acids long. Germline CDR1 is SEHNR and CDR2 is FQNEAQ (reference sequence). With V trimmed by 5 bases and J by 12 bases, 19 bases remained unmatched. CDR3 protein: CASSPNGTAMFARQFF. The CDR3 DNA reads TGTGCCAGCAGCCCTAATGGGACAGCAATGTTCGCGAGGCAGTTCTTC.

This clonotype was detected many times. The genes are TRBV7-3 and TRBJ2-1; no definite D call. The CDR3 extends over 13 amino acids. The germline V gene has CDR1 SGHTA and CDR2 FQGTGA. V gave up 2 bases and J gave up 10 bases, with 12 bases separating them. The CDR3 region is CASSLRLGREQFF. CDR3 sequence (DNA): TGTGCCAGCAGCTTACGTCTAGGGCGGGAGCAGTTCTTC.

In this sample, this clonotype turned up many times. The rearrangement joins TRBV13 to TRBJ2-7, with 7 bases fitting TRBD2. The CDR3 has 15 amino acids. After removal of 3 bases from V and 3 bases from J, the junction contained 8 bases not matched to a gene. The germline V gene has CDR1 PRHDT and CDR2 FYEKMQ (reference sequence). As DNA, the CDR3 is TGTGCCAGCAGCTTTTCTAGCGGAGAAGACTACGAGCAGTACTTC. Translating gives CASSFSSGEDYEQYF.

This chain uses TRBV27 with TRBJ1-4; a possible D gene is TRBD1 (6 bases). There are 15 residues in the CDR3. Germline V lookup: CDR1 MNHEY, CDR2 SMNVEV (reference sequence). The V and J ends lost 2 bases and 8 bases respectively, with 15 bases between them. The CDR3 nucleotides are TGTGCCAGCAGTTTAGTTCGGGGGCCGGGGGAAAAACTGTTTTTT. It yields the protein CASSLVRGPGEKLFF.

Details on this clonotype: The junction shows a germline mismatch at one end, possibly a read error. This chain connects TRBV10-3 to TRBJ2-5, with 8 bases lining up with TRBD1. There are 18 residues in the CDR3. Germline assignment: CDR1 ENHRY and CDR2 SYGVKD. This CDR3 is CASSYRRSLDRDQETQYF. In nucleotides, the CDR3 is TGTGCCAGCAGTTACCGACGAAGTCTGGACAGGGACCAAGAGACCCAGTACTTC.

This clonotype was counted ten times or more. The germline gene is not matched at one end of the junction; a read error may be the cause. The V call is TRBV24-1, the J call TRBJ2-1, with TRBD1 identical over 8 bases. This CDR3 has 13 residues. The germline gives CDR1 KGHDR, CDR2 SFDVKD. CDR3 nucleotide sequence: TGTGCCACCAGTGACCAGGACAGGGACCCCGTGATCTTC. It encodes CATSDQDRDPVIF.

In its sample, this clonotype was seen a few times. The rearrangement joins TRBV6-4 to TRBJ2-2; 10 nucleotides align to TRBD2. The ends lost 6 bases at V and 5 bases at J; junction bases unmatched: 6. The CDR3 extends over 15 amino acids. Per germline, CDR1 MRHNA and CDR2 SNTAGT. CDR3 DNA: TGTGCCAGCAGCGAAGCGGGGGGGCTGACCGGGGAGCTGTTTTTT. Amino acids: CASSEAGGLTGELFF.

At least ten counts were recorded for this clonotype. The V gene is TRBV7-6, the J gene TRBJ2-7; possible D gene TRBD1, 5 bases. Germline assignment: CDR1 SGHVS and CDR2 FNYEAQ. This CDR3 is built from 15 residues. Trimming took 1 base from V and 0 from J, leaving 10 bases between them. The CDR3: CASSLGGASSYEQYF. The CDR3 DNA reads TGTGCCAGCAGCTTAGGTGGGGCAAGCTCCTACGAGCAGTACTTC.

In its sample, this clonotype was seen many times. CDR3 in amino acids: CASSTGTSDLFF. In DNA form, the CDR3 reads TGCGCCAGCAGTACCGGGACTAGCGATTTGTTCTTC. The chain links TRBV4-3 to TRBJ2-1; 10 bases agree with TRBD2. In germline, CDR1 is LGHNA, CDR2 YSLEER. V lost 6 bases, J lost 15 bases, and 8 bases stayed unmatched. This CDR3 spans 12 amino acids.

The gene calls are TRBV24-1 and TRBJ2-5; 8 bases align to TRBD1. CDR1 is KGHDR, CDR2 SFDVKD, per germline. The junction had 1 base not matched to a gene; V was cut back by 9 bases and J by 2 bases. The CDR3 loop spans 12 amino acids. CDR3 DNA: TGTGCCACCGGGGACAGGCAAGAGACCCAGTACTTC. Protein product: CATGDRQETQYF.

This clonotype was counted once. The CDR3 sequence: CASMNGAGGSYNEQFF. The CDR3 nucleotides are TGTGCCAGCATGAACGGTGCAGGGGGGTCCTACAATGAGCAGTTCTTC. The gene calls are TRBV2 and TRBJ2-1; maybe TRBD1 (7 bases). CDR3 length equals 16 residues. V was clipped by 7 bases and J by 1 base, with 17 bases between them. CDR1 and CDR2 (germline): SNHLY, FYNNEI.

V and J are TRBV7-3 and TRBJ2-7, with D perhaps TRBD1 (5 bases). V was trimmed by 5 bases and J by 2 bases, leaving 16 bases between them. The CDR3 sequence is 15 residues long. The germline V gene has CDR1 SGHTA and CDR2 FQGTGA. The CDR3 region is CASSQPGRVAYEQYF. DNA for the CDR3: TGTGCCAGCAGCCAACCGGGCAGGGTCGCCTACGAGCAGTACTTC. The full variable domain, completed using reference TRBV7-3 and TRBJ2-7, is GAGVSQTPSNKVTEKGKYVELRCDPISGHTALYWYRQSLGQGPEFLIYFQGTGAADDSGLPNDRFFAVRPEGSVSTLKIQRTERGDSAVYLCASSQPGRVAYEQYFGPGTRLTVT.

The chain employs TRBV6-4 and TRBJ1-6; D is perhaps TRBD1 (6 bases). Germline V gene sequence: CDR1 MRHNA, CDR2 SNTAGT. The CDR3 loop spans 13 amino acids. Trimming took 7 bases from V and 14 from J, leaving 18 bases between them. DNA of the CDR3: TGTGCCAGCATCAGAGTAGGGGGTTGGGCCCTCCACTTT. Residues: CASIRVGGWALHF.

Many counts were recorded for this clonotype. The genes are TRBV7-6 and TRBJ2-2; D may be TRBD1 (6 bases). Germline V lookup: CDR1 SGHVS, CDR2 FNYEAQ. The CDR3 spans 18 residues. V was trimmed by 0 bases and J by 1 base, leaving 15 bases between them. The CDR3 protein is CASSLALGGRRNTGELFF. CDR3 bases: TGTGCCAGCAGCTTAGCGCTTGGGGGCAGACGGAACACCGGGGAGCTGTTTTTT. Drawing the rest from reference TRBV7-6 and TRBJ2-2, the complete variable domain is GAGVSQSPRYKVTKRGQDVALRCDPISGHVSLYWYRQALGQGPEFLTYFNYEAQQDKSGLPNDRFSAERPEGSISTLTIQRTEQRDSAMYRCASSLALGGRRNTGELFFGEGSRLTVL.

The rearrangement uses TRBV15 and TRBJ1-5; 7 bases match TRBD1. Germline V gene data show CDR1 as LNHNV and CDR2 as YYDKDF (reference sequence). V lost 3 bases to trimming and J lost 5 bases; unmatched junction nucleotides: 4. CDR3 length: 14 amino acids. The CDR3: CATSSDREDQPQHF. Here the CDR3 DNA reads TGTGCCACCAGCAGCGACAGGGAGGATCAGCCCCAGCATTTT.

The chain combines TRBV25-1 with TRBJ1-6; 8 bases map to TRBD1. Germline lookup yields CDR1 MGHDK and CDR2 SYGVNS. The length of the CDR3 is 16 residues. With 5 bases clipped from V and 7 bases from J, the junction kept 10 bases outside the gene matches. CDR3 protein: CASSKRTGLGNSPLHF. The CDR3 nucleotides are TGTGCCAGCAGTAAACGGACAGGGCTCGGGAATTCACCCCTCCACTTT.

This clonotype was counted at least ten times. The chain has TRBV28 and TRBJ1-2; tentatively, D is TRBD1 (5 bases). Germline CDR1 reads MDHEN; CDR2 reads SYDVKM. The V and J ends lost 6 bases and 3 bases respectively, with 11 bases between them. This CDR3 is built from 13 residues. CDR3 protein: CASRPDRDYGYTF. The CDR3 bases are TGTGCCAGCAGACCAGACAGAGACTATGGCTACACCTTC.

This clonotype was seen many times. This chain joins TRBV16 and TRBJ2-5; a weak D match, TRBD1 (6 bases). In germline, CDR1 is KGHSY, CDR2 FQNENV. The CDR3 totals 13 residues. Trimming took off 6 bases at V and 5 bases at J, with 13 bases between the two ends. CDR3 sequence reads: CASSERQAETQYF. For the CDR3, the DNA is TGTGCCAGCAGTGAACGACAGGCTGAGACCCAGTACTTC.

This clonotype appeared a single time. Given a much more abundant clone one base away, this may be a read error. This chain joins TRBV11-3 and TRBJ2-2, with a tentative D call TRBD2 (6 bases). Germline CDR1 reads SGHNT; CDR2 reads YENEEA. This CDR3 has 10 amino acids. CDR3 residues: CASSSGELSF. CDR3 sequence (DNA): TGTGCCAGCAGCTCGGGGGAGCTGTCTTTT.